The clone carrying this T cell receptor (beta chain) was seen just once. No antigen is known for it. This specimen belongs to a study of blood T cells in healthy people across ages. General observations from the study: Age showed a roughly linear inverse relationship with TCR beta diversity per million T cells. TCR beta diversity correlated strongly with naive T cell percentage.

Healthy individuals of Caucasian origin from Russia, aged about 6 to 100, served as donors. The V segment lost 6 bases and the J segment 7 bases; nucleotides outside the gene matches: 14. The CDR3 is 15 amino acids. Germline V CDR1 and CDR2: MNHEY, SVGEGT. A second roughly 6 to 11 cycle PCR used barcoded and J-beta primers. TCRdb called the 5' RACE reads again in MiXCR, with one record for every CDR3 protein. Of approximately 800,000 distinct CDR3 sequences listed, about 42% are singletons. The sequence was collected from a man of 80 years or more in good health. The V and J genes are TRBV6-2 or TRBV6-3 and TRBJ2-7, with TRBD2 matching over 8 bases. Sequencing was carried out using blood. CDR3 protein: CASSQTSGVYNEQYF. CDR3 in DNA: TGTGCCAGCAGCCAAACTAGCGGAGTGTACAATGAGCAGTACTTC.